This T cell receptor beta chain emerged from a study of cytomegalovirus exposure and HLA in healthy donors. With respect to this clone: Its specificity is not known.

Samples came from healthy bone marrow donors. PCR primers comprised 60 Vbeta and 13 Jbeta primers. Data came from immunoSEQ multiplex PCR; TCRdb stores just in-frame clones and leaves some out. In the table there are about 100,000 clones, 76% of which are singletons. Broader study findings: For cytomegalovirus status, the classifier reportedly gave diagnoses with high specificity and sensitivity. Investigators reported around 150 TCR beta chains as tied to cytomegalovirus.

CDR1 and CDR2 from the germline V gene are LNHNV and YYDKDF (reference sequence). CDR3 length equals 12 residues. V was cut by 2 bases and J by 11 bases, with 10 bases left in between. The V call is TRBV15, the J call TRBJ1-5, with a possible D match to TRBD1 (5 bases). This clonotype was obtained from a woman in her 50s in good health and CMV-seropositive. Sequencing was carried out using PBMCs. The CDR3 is CATSRLDKAQHF. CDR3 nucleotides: TGTGCCACCAGCAGATTGGACAAGGCCCAGCATTTT.